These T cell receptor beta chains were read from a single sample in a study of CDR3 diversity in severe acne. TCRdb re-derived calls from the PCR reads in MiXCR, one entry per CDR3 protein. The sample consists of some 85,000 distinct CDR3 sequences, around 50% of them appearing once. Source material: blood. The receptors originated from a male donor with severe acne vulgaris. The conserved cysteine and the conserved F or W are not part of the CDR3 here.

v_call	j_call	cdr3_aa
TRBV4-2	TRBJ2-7	ASSEDGNTGELLH
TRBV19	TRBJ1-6	ASSGGQGALGYNSPLH
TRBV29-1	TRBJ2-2	SVKGRANTGELF
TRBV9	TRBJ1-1	ASSVVGQGATEAF
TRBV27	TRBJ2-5	ASNRSGSQETQY
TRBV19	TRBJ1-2	ASSPSGMGDGYT
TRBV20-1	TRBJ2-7	SARDGTSGYEQY
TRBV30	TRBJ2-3	AWSRLAGADTQY
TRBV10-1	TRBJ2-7	ASSPPPTSGIEQY
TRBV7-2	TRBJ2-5	ASSAQGALRPGTQY
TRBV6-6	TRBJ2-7	ASRPKGYNYVEQY
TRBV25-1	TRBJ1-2	ASSGLPGEDGYT
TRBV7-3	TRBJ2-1	ASSSGGLAGYNEQF
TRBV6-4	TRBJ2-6	ASSDSSGSGANVLT
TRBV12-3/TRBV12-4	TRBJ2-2	ASSAGTEVGELF
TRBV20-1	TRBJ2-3	SARVGGGDVDTQY
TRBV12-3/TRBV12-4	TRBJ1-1	ASSLGDRVTEAF
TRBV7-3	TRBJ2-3	ASSLSGGDTQY
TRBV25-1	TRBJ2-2	ASSEGTGGDSLNTGELF
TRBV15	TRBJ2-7	ATSSGSYEQY
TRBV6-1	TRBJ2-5	ASSEQAQETQY
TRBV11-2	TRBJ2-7	ASSLAGGPSYEQY
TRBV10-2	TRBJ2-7	ASTGTSGRSYEQY
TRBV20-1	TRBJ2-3	SASSDGTGTDTQY
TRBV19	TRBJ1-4	ATEGPRRNEKLF
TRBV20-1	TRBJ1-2	SASWTGLNYGYT
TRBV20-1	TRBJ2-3	SAWSTRGTDTQY
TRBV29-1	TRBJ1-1	SVPRGEVEAF
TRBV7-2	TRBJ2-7	ASSLPRTGPHSYEQY
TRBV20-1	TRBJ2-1	SASTSGGIAYNEQF
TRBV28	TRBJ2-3	ASAAGGFTDTQY
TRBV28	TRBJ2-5	ASSPGQGAEIQY
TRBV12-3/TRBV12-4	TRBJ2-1	ASSRTSGSSYNEQF
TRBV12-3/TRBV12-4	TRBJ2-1	ASSFGPRGEQF
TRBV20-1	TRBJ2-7	SARILEQY
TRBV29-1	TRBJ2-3	SVDHDVNTDTQY
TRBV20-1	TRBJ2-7	SAARGKNEQY
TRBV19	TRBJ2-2	ASSIDIYDTGELF
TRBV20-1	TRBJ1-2	SASSPGTGLGGYT
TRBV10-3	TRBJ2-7	AISESESLTTFWLGEQY
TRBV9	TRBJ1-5	ASSVRRGRKQPQH
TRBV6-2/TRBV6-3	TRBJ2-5	ASSYTDREETQY
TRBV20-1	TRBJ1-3	SARGGQGTTSSGNTIY
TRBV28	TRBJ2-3	ASSLTSGPTDTQY
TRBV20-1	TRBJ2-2	SARELAGVYGELF
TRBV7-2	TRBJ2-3	ASSSGRGDTQY
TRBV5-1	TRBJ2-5	ASSLFTSDQETQY
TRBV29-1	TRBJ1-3	SVEGIGNTIY
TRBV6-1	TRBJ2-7	ASSDLRPAGYEQY
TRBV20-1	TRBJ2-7	SASGRAQLTYEQY
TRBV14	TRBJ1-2	ASSQDVRGHYGYT
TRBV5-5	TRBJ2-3	ASSLKTSGSTDTQY
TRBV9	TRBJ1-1	ASTPPQFPDFMHTEAF
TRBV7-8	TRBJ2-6	ASSAYRGGANVLT
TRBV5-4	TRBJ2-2	ASSFGGAVGELF